The next 7 T cell receptor beta chains were all read from a single sample in a study of Ad26.COV2.S vaccination and SARS-CoV-2 variants. Described treatment: 15 to 20 received Ad26.COV2.S at low or high dose, single or two shots; 5 received placebo; per-sample allocation not given. Sampling was done on day 63 after the first vaccine or placebo injection. Profiled with immunoSEQ multiplex PCR; TCRdb holds only in-frame clones, not every one. This sample yields approximately 350,000 clones, of which about nine tenths are seen a single time; roughly 3.1% belongs to the top ten. The input for sequencing was peripheral blood, taken in a trial of Ad26.COV2.S vaccine versus placebo. The source is a person aged 18-65 years who received the Ad26.COV2.S COVID-19 vaccine or a placebo.

V is TRBV7-8 and J is TRBJ1-6, with 11 bases identical to TRBD1. Trimming at V came to 1 base and at J to 2 bases, leaving 1 base not matched to a gene. Germline values: CDR1 SGHVS, CDR2 FQNEAQ. CDR3 length: 17 residues. The CDR3 nucleotides read TGTGCCAGCAGCTTAGAGGGACAGGGGGCCTATAATTCACCCCTCCACTTT. It is translated as CASSLEGQGAYNSPLHF.

The chain carries TRBV9 and TRBJ1-4; TRBD1 matches 10 bases. Germline assignment: CDR1 SGDLS and CDR2 YYNGEE. The CDR3 has 15 residues. With V trimmed by 4 bases and J by 6 bases, 6 bases remained unmatched. The CDR3 nucleotides are TGTGCCAGCAGCTCGCCCGGGACAGGGGATGAAAAACTGTTTTTT. The encoded protein is CASSSPGTGDEKLFF.

The gene calls are TRBV5-3 and TRBJ2-2, with 7 positions matching TRBD1. TRBV5-3 qualifies as an ORF whose function is uncertain. This CDR3 is 14 amino acids long. V was clipped by 1 base and J by 7 bases; unmatched bases: 4. CDR3 nucleotides: TGTGCCAGAAGCTTGAAAGGGGGCGGCGGGGAGCTGTTTTTT. Its protein product is CARSLKGGGGELFF.

The table lists this clone with a few counts. The same CDR3 is also encoded by other DNA sequences in this sample. The chain joins TRBV5-4 to TRBJ2-7, with D possibly being TRBD1 (5 bases). Germline V gives CDR1 SGHNT, CDR2 YYREEE (reference sequence). This CDR3 is built from 13 residues. Deletions cut 2 bases from V and 3 bases from J, with 9 bases between. The CDR3 nucleotides read TGTGCCAGCAGCTTTAAAGACAGCTACGAGCAGTACTTC. Its translation is CASSFKDSYEQYF.

The V and J genes are TRBV15 and TRBJ1-5; D may be TRBD1 (6 bases). Germline assignment: CDR1 LNHNV and CDR2 YYDKDF (reference sequence). With 0 bases removed from V and 6 bases from J, the gap between germline ends came to 21 bases. CDR3 length equals 18 residues. For the CDR3, the DNA is TGTGCCACCAGCAGAGATCTTTTCTCAGGGGAAGCAGCTCAGCCCCAGCATTTT. Encoded protein: CATSRDLFSGEAAQPQHF.

V is TRBV28 and J is TRBJ1-2; TRBD1 aligns across 7 bases. With V trimmed by 3 bases and J by 10 bases, 14 bases remained unmatched. The V gene's germline CDR1 is MDHEN and CDR2 SYDVKM. The CDR3 is made up of 15 amino acids. CDR3 sequence (DNA): TGTGCCAGCAGTTTGGAGCCGGGACAGCGAGGGGTCTACACCTTC. Its translation is CASSLEPGQRGVYTF.

This rearrangement joins TRBV29-1 to TRBJ1-1, with 8 bases that match TRBD1. This CDR3 spans 18 amino acids. CDR1 SQVTM and CDR2 ANQGSEA come from the germline V gene. V was clipped by 4 bases and J by 1 base; unmatched bases: 17. The DNA of the CDR3 is TGCAGCGTTGCAGGGCTTCAGGGGGCGGGTGTTTGGAACACTGAAGCTTTCTTT. Amino acid sequence: CSVAGLQGAGVWNTEAFF.